This T cell receptor (beta chain) was documented in a study of blood T cell repertoires in COVID-19. Study-level background: The United States, Italy and Spain provided the acute and convalescent COVID-19 samples. PBMCs, B-cell-depleted T cells, or T cells were the source of the cDNA or gDNA that made up the material.

As handled by the study authors: Nucleated cell counts were estimated from reference gene primer amplification. Generated by immunoSEQ multiplex PCR, the TCRdb table keeps only in-frame clones and is missing some. The V and J calls and clone size are taken from that table; D and trimming were inferred from the DNA. Of some 300,000 clones listed, 88% are singletons. Per the germline V gene, CDR1 is SGHTA and CDR2 is FQGNSA. The V segment lost 5 bases and the J segment 2 bases; nucleotides outside the gene matches: 4. The length of the CDR3 is 14 residues. Grouping used clinical history reported by participants in a survey and questionnaire.

This chain links TRBV7-2 with TRBJ1-2; TRBD1 matches at 8 bases. This TCR was sampled from a woman aged 60-75 years in a cohort exposed to, infected with or recovered from COVID-19 (not recorded which). The source material was PBMCs or T cells enriched from blood (not recorded which). The CDR3 DNA reads as TGTGCCAGCAGCACCCGACAGGGGAACTATGGCTACACCTTC. Its translation: CASSTRQGNYGYTF. The full variable domain, its missing parts supplied by reference TRBV7-2 and TRBJ1-2, is GAGVSQSPSNKVTEKGKDVELRCDPISGHTALYWYRQSLGQGLEFLIYFQGNSAPDKSGLPSDRFSAERTGGSVSTLTIQRTQQEDSAVYLCASSTRQGNYGYTFGSGTRLTVV.